This TCR beta chain comes out of a study of Ad26.COV2.S vaccination and SARS-CoV-2 variants. The protocol was immunoSEQ multiplex PCR, while the TCRdb copy is restricted to in-frame clones and leaves out a portion. This sample has about 350,000 clones, with around 90% found just once. The receptor comes from a human donor who had recovered from COVID-19. The sequencing here drew on peripheral blood, taken after recovery from COVID-19.

The CDR3 nucleotides are TGTGCCAGCAGCCAAGATCTACTAGCGCCAAGCACAGATACGCAGTATTTT. The encoded protein is CASSQDLLAPSTDTQYF. This rearrangement joins TRBV3-1 (or the pseudogene TRBV3-2) to TRBJ2-3, with 7 nucleotides matching TRBD2. Germline V gene data show CDR1 as LGHDT and CDR2 as YNNKEL (reference sequence). The J segment lost 0 bases and the V segment lost 0 bases, leaving 6 bases of the junction unmatched. The CDR3 contains 17 residues.